Listed below are T cell receptor beta chains from one sample, sequenced in a study of T cells after posttransplantation cyclophosphamide. This table comes from immunoSEQ multiplex PCR, and its TCRdb copy is limited to in-frame clones, with some not included. The table has about 14,000 clones, approximately 80% seen once; the top ten hold more than 0.95%. Material for sequencing was memory CD4+ T cells sorted from PBMCs. Every receptor here comes from a man aged 50 to 59. CDR3s include the opening cysteine and the closing phenylalanine or tryptophan. Clone size is given for some rows only: seen once, a few or many times, or a class if the clone is expanded.

abundance: -; v_gene: TRBV29-1; CDR3aa: CSGGQGGNEQYF
abundance: -; v_gene: TRBV6-5; CDR3aa: CASSNSGEQFF
abundance: few; v_gene: TRBV5-1; CDR3aa: CASSYSKNTEAFF
abundance: -; v_gene: TRBV6-5; CDR3aa: CASSYSNSNSGNTIYF
abundance: -; v_gene: TRBV19; CDR3aa: CAAGRETQYF
abundance: -; v_gene: TRBV19; CDR3aa: CASSTTGGAGELFF
abundance: -; v_gene: TRBV6-5; CDR3aa: CASSQGRPQHF
abundance: once; v_gene: TRBV19; CDR3aa: CASTSQGRHEAFF
abundance: -; v_gene: TRBV4-2; CDR3aa: CASSQVWEVGAPREQFF
abundance: -; v_gene: TRBV7-6; CDR3aa: CASSSTDHGSLEQYF
abundance: -; v_gene: TRBV7-2; CDR3aa: CASSPGTGTLFRAVDTQYF
abundance: few; v_gene: TRBV19; CDR3aa: CASSNGRESGANVLTF
abundance: -; v_gene: TRBV7-7; CDR3aa: CASSWNSGMPSSYEQYF
abundance: -; v_gene: TRBV5-1; CDR3aa: CASSFPSAESLLSGTQYF
abundance: -; v_gene: TRBV10-3; CDR3aa: CAIRVDWNTDTQYF
abundance: -; v_gene: TRBV6-5; CDR3aa: CASSQGRPQHF
abundance: -; v_gene: TRBV4-2; CDR3aa: CASSQLGSGNTDTQYF
abundance: once; v_gene: TRBV9; CDR3aa: CASSPGGETQYF
abundance: once; v_gene: TRBV7-3; CDR3aa: CASSLTGSTDTQYF
abundance: once; v_gene: TRBV6-4; CDR3aa: CASSEGTGPSWGGNQPQHF
abundance: -; v_gene: TRBV2; CDR3aa: CASRAGTIHEQYF
abundance: -; v_gene: TRBV7-3; CDR3aa: CASSFGGSGSNEQFF
abundance: -; v_gene: TRBV2; CDR3aa: CASRTGTGGFNEQFF
abundance: -; v_gene: TRBV19; CDR3aa: CASSSGLASGTDTQYF
abundance: -; v_gene: TRBV19; CDR3aa: CATRTGWNTEAFF
abundance: -; v_gene: TRBV9; CDR3aa: CASSPRLAGYYEQYF
abundance: -; v_gene: TRBV19; CDR3aa: CASSIVGAGVYGYTF
abundance: -; v_gene: TRBV18; CDR3aa: CASSLSTGLNSPLHF
abundance: once; v_gene: TRBV28; CDR3aa: CASSSFGGSYNSPLHF
abundance: few; v_gene: TRBV2; CDR3aa: CASSANSGREETQYF
abundance: -; v_gene: TRBV7-6; CDR3aa: CASSNRLRTETEAFF
abundance: -; v_gene: TRBV6-6; CDR3aa: CASSSRGPGEAFF
abundance: -; v_gene: TRBV4-1; CDR3aa: CASSTQNLNEQFF
abundance: -; v_gene: TRBV5-6; CDR3aa: CASTPRGGRDTDTQYF
abundance: -; v_gene: TRBV7-3; CDR3aa: CASSFSITDTQYF
abundance: medium-sized; v_gene: TRBV18; CDR3aa: CASSPVEGARYEQYF
abundance: -; v_gene: TRBV2; CDR3aa: CASRPGQGVRANTEAFF
abundance: -; v_gene: TRBV7-2; CDR3aa: CASIVNSHGYTF
abundance: few; v_gene: TRBV7-7; CDR3aa: CASSFFLSETQYF
abundance: -; v_gene: TRBV16; CDR3aa: CASSQSGRSNQPQHF
abundance: -; v_gene: TRBV4-1; CDR3aa: CASSQVARGNEKLFF
abundance: -; v_gene: TRBV15; CDR3aa: CATSRDLQSHEQFF
abundance: -; v_gene: TRBV6-1; CDR3aa: CASSEFGERYNSPLHF
abundance: -; v_gene: TRBV4-2; CDR3aa: CASSQETGAWRGEKLFF
abundance: few; v_gene: TRBV7-6; CDR3aa: CASSGIGDNTEAFF
abundance: -; v_gene: TRBV1; CDR3aa: CTSSLRWYGRGTDTQYF
abundance: -; v_gene: TRBV18; CDR3aa: CASSDGQGTGNTIYF
abundance: few; v_gene: TRBV30; CDR3aa: CAWTSRGGWGYTF